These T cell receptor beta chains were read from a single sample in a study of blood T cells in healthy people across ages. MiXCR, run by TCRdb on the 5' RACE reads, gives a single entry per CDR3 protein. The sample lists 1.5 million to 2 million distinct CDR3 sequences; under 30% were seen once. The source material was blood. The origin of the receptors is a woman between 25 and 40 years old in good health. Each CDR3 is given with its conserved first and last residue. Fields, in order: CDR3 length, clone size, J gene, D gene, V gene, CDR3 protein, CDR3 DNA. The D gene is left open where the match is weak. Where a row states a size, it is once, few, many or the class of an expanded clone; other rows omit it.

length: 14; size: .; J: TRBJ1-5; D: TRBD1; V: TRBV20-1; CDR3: CSAAGQGGHQPQHF; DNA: TGCAGTGCGGCCGGACAGGGTGGGCATCAGCCCCAGCATTTT
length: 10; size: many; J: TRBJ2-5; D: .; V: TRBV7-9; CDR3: CATQEETQYF; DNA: TGTGCCACGCAGGAAGAGACCCAGTACTTC
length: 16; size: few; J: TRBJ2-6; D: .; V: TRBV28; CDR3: CASSLWDLSGANVLTF; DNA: TGTGCCAGCAGCCTCTGGGACCTCTCTGGGGCCAACGTCCTGACTTTC
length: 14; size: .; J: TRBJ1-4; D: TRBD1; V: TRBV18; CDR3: CASSPRVDREKLFF; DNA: TGTGCCAGCTCACCACGCGTGGACAGGGAAAAACTGTTTTTT
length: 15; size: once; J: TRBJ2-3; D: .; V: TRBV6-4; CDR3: CASSDSLSSADTQYF; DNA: TGTGCCAGCAGTGACAGTCTGTCATCCGCAGATACGCAGTATTTT
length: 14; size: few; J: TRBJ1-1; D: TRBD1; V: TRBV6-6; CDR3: CASSYQGGNTEAFF; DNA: TGTGCCAGCAGTTACCAGGGGGGGAACACTGAAGCTTTCTTT
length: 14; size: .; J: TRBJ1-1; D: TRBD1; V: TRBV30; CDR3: CAWSRDRVLAEAFF; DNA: TGTGCCTGGAGTAGGGACAGGGTTTTGGCTGAAGCTTTCTTT
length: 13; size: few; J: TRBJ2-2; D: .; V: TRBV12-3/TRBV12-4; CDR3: CASSYFDGGELFF; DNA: TGTGCCAGCAGTTACTTCGATGGAGGGGAGCTGTTTTTT
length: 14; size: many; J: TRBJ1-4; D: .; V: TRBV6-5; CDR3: CASSRRTTNEKLFF; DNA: TGTGCCAGCAGTCGGCGGACAACTAATGAAAAACTGTTTTTT
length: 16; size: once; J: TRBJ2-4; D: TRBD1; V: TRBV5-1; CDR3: CASSPGQALGVDIQYF; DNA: TGCGCCAGCAGCCCGGGACAGGCTCTGGGGGTGGACATTCAGTACTTC
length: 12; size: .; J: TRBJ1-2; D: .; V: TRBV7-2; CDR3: CASSAQGRGYTF; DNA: TGTGCCAGCAGCGCACAGGGTCGCGGCTACACCTTC
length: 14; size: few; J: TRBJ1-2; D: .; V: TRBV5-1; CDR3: CASSLAADGGGYTF; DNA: TGCGCCAGCAGCTTGGCGGCGGATGGCGGTGGCTACACCTTC
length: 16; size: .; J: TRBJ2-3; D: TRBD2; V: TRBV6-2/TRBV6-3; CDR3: CASSRKMGLAVNTQYF; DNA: TGTGCCAGCAGTCGAAAGATGGGACTAGCGGTAAATACGCAGTATTTT
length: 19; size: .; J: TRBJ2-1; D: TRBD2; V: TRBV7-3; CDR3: CASSLTGVAGGSTYNEQFF; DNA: TGTGCCAGCAGCTTAACGGGGGTAGCGGGAGGGTCGACCTACAATGAGCAGTTCTTC
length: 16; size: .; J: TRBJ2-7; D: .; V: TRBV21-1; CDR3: CASSKVQREGQYEQYF; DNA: TGTGCCAGCAGCAAAGTACAGCGGGAGGGCCAATACGAGCAGTACTTC
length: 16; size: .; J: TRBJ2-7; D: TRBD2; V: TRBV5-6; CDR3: CASSPRLAGLFYEQYF; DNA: TGTGCCAGCAGCCCCCGACTAGCGGGGCTGTTCTACGAGCAGTACTTC
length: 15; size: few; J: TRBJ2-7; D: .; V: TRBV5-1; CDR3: CASSPGQWSSYEQYF; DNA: TGCGCCAGCAGCCCCGGACAGTGGAGCTCCTACGAGCAGTACTTC
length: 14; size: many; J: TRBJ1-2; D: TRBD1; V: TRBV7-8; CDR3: CASSLGTTGNGYTF; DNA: TGTGCCAGCAGCTTAGGGACGACAGGGAACGGCTACACCTTC
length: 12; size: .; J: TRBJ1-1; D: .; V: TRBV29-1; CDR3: CSVLEVNTEAFF; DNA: TGCAGCGTTTTGGAAGTGAACACTGAAGCTTTCTTT
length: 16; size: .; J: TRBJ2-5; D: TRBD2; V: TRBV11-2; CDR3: CASRPLAGGRQETQYF; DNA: TGTGCCAGCAGACCGTTAGCGGGAGGGCGGCAAGAGACCCAGTACTTC
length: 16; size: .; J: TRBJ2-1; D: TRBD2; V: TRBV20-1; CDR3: CSARTSGGYSYNEQFF; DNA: TGCAGTGCACGGACTAGCGGGGGCTACTCCTACAATGAGCAGTTCTTC
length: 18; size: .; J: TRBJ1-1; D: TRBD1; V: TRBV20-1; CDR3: CSAGGTGGAVALNTEAFF; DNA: TGCAGTGCTGGGGGGACAGGGGGCGCAGTGGCCCTGAACACTGAAGCTTTCTTT
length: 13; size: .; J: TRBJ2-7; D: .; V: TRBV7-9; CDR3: CASSLVACTEQYF; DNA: TGTGCCAGCAGCTTAGTTGCCTGCACGGAGCAGTACTTC
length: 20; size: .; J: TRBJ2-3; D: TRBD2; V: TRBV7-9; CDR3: CASSLRGRTSELLSTDTQYF; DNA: TGTGCCAGCAGCTTACGAGGCCGGACTAGCGAGCTCCTTAGCACAGATACGCAGTATTTT
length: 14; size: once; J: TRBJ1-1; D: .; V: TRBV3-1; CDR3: CASSQVDSNTEAFF; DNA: TGTGCCAGCAGCCAAGTCGACAGCAACACTGAAGCTTTCTTT
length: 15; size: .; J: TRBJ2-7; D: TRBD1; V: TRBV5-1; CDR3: CASSPGTASYNEQYF; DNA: TGCGCCAGCAGCCCCGGGACAGCCTCCTACAATGAGCAGTACTTC
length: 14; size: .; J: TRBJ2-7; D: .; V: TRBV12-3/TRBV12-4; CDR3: CASSSRTGDLKQYF; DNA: TGTGCCAGCAGCTCTAGGACCGGGGACTTGAAGCAGTACTTC
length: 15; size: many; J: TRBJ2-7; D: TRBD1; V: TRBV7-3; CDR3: CASSLTGTAIYEQYF; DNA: TGTGCCAGCAGCCTAACGGGGACAGCAATCTACGAGCAGTACTTC
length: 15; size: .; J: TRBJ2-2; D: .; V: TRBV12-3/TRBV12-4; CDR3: CASSSQGPSAGELFF; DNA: TGTGCCAGCAGCTCGCAGGGGCCCTCCGCCGGGGAGCTGTTTTTT
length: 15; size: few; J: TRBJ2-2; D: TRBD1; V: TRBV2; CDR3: CASRPGTGIAGELFF; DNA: TGTGCCAGCAGGCCCGGGACAGGGATCGCCGGGGAGCTGTTTTTT
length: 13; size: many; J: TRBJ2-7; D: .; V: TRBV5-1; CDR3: CASSGPGQNEQYF; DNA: TGCGCCAGCAGCGGACCCGGACAGAACGAGCAGTACTTC
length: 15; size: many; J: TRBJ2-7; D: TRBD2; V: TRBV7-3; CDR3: CASSSLAGDSYEQYF; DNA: TGTGCCAGCAGCTCTCTAGCGGGGGACTCCTACGAGCAGTACTTC
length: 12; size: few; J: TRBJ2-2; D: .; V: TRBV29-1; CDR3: CSVIRDGEELFF; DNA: TGCAGCGTTATTCGGGACGGAGAGGAGCTGTTTTTT
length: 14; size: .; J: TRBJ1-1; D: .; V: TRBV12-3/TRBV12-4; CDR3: CVSSLGPLNTEAFF; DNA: TGTGTCAGCAGTTTAGGCCCGTTGAACACTGAAGCTTTCTTT
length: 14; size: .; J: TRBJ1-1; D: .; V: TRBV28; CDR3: CASSLSGIGTGAFF; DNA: TGTGCCAGCAGTTTATCGGGGATTGGCACTGGAGCTTTCTTT
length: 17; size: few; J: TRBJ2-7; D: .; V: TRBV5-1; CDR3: CASSLAPTGTNPYEQYF; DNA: TGCGCCAGCAGCTTGGCCCCTACAGGGACGAATCCCTACGAGCAGTACTTC
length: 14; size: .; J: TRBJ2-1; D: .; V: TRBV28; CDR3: CASSCQGPYNEQFF; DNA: TGTGCCAGCAGTTGTCAAGGACCCTACAACGAGCAGTTCTTC
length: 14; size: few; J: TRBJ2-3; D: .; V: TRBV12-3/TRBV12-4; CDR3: CASSFTGSGDTQYF; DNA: TGTGCCAGCAGTTTCACCGGGAGCGGGGATACGCAGTATTTT
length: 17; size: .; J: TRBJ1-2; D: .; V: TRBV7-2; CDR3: CASSLVVGGTPGSGYTF; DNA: TGTGCCAGCAGCTTAGTCGTGGGCGGGACCCCGGGGAGTGGCTACACCTTC
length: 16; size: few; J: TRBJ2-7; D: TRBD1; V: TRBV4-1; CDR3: CASSQPLRTGAYEQYF; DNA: TGCGCCAGCAGCCAGCCCCTCAGGACAGGGGCCTACGAGCAGTACTTC
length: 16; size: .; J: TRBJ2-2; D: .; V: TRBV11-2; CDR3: CASRPPLGTDTGELFF; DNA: TGTGCCAGCAGGCCCCCCTTAGGAACCGACACCGGGGAGCTGTTTTTT
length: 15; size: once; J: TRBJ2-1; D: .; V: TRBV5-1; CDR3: CASSHQGQTHNEQFF; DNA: TGCGCCAGCAGCCATCAGGGTCAAACCCACAATGAGCAGTTCTTC
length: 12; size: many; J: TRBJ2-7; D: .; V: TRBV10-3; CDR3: CAIRGGTYEQYF; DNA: TGTGCCATCAGGGGGGGAACCTACGAGCAGTACTTC
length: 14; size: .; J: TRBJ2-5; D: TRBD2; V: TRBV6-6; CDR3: CASSKTSGKETQYF; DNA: TGTGCCAGCAGTAAGACTAGCGGGAAAGAGACCCAGTACTTC
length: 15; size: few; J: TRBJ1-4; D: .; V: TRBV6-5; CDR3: CASSRNRGVTEKLFF; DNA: TGTGCCAGCAGCCGAAACCGGGGGGTGACCGAAAAACTGTTTTTT
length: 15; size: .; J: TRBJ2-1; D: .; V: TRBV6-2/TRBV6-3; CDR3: CASSYVGVSSNEQFF; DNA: TGTGCCAGCAGTTACGTTGGCGTTTCCTCCAATGAGCAGTTCTTC
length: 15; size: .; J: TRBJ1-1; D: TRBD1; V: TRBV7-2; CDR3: CASSARTGMNTEAFF; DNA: TGTGCCAGCAGCGCCAGGACAGGCATGAACACTGAAGCTTTCTTT
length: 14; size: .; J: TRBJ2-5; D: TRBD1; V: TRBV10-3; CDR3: CAISTDRVPETQYF; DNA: TGTGCCATCAGTACGGACAGGGTCCCCGAGACCCAGTACTTC
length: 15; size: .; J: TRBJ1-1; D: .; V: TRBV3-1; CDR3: CASSPSRGVNTEAFF; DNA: TGTGCCAGCAGCCCCAGCCGAGGGGTGAACACTGAAGCTTTCTTT
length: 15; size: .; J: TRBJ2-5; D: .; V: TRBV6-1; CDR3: CASSGRTGFQETQYF; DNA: TGTGCCAGCAGTGGCCGCACAGGGTTCCAAGAGACCCAGTACTTC
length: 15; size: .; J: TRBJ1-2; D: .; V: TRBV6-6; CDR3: CASSYPLAENYDYTF; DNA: TGTGCCAGCAGTTACCCTTTAGCGGAAAACTATGACTACACCTTC
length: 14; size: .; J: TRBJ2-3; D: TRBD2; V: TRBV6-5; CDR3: CASGTGLAGLKQYF; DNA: TGTGCCAGCGGTACCGGACTAGCGGGATTGAAGCAGTATTTT
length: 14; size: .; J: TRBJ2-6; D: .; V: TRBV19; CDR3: CATAPGSGANVLTF; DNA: TGTGCCACCGCGCCCGGATCTGGGGCCAACGTCCTGACTTTC
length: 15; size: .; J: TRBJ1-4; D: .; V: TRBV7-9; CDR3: CASSPSTVNSEKLFF; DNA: TGTGCCAGCAGCCCCTCCACCGTGAATAGTGAAAAACTGTTTTTT